This T cell receptor beta chain derives from a study of T cell changes during pregnancy in multiple sclerosis. Produced via immunoSEQ multiplex PCR; TCRdb's table is partial and in-frame only. The sample yields 30,000 to 45,000 clones, 85% to 95% seen once. V shed 6 bases and J shed 2 bases, with 10 bases lying between them. The CDR3 runs 13 residues. CDR1 and CDR2 (germline): SNHLY, FYNNEI. This sample comprised CD4+ T cells from peripheral blood mononuclear cells, obtained in the first trimester of pregnancy. The receptor was isolated from a female donor with multiple sclerosis, enrolled in a pregnancy study. The rearrangement uses TRBV2 and TRBJ2-5, with TRBD2 as a possible D gene (6 bases). In DNA, the CDR3 is TGTGCCAGCAGGGGGGGACTTCAAGAGACCCAGTACTTC. Residues: CASRGGLQETQYF.